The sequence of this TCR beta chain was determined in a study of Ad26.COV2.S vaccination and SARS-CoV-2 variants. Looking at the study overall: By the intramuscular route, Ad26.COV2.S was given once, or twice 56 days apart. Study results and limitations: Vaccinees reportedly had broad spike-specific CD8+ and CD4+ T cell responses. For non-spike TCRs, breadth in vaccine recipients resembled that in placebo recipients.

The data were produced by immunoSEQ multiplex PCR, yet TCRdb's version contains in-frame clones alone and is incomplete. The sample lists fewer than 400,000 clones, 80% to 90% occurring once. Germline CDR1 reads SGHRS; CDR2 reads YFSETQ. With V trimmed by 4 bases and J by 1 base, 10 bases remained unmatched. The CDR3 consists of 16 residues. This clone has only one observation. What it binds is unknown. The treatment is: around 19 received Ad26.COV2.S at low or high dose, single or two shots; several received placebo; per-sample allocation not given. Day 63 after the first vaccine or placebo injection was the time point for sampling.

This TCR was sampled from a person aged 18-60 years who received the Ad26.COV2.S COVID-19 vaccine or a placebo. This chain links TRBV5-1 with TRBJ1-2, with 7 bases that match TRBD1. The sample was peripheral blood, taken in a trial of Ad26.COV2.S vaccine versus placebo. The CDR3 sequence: CASSEAGGTHNYGYTF. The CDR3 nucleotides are TGCGCCAGCAGCGAGGCAGGGGGGACCCATAACTATGGCTACACCTTC.